A single sample gave rise to the 23 T cell receptor beta chains below, sequenced in a study of naive and memory T cell subsets. Their specific antigens are unknown. Both TRBC1 and TRBC2 were covered by a beta constant-region primer of two equimolar oligonucleotides. Nested alpha and beta constant-region primers with the SP2 primer drove four PCR rounds on ligated cDNA. TCRdb used MiXCR to reprocess the UMI-ligation and nested PCR reads, holding one entry per CDR3 protein. The sample records over 100,000 distinct CDR3 sequences, around 15% being singletons. Notes on the study in general: Especially in CD8 cells, naive repertoires contained a few larger clonotypes, possibly CD45RA-re-expressing memory cells.

The sample comprised naive CD8+ T cells from blood. The source is a human donor in good health.

A few counts support this clonotype. The rearrangement uses TRBV6-2 or TRBV6-3 and TRBJ1-4; the match to TRBD1 covers 7 bases. Germline values: CDR1 MNHEY, CDR2 SVGEGT. Trimming at V came to 6 bases and at J to 6 bases, leaving 13 bases not matched to a gene. This CDR3 has 16 amino acids. The CDR3 here is CASSLNPDRIDEKLFF. Here the CDR3 DNA reads TGTGCCAGCAGCCTTAACCCGGACAGGATAGATGAAAAACTGTTTTTT.

This clonotype was detected a few times. This chain links TRBV4-2 with TRBJ2-6; 8 bases match TRBD2. V gave up 0 bases and J gave up 0 bases; unmatched junction bases: 4. CDR1 and CDR2 (germline): LGHNA, YNFKEQ. The CDR3 loop spans 18 amino acids. CDR3 nucleotides: TGTGCCAGCAGCCAAGATCTAGCGGGTTACTCTGGGGCCAACGTCCTGACTTTC. Encoded protein: CASSQDLAGYSGANVLTF.

This rearrangement joins TRBV3-1 to TRBJ2-3; D not resolved. The CDR3 extends over 18 amino acids. The germline gives CDR1 LGHDT, CDR2 YNNKEL (reference sequence). The V end lost 0 bases, the J end lost 1 base, and 17 bases lay between the germline ends. The CDR3 DNA sequence: TGTGCCAGCAGCCAAGATCATCTCGCGTCGAGCCGCACAGATACGCAGTATTTT. Encoded protein: CASSQDHLASSRTDTQYF.

V usage is TRBV4-3 and J usage is TRBJ2-1, with 8 bases aligning to TRBD2. Germline V gene sequence: CDR1 LGHNA, CDR2 YSLEER. The CDR3 totals 14 residues. J was trimmed by 9 bases and V by 5 bases; bases with no gene match: 9. CDR3 sequence: CASSWKSAGGEQFF. The CDR3 coding sequence is TGCGCCAGCAGCTGGAAGTCGGCGGGGGGTGAGCAGTTCTTC.

This rearrangement joins TRBV28 to TRBJ1-3; D unclear. Germline loops: CDR1 MDHEN, CDR2 SYDVKM. Trimming took off 6 bases at V and 2 bases at J, with 2 bases between the two ends. The CDR3 has 11 residues. The CDR3 here is CASRAGNTIYF. The CDR3, as DNA: TGTGCCAGCAGGGCTGGAAACACCATATATTTT.

This rearrangement joins TRBV20-1 to TRBJ2-7, with a tentative D call TRBD2 (5 bases). The germline V and J ends were trimmed by 3 bases and 4 bases, with 19 bases remaining between them. Germline CDR1 and CDR2: DFQATT and SNEGSKA (reference sequence). This CDR3 has 15 residues. The CDR3 sequence: CSASPKLDLIYEQYF. Here the CDR3 DNA reads TGCAGTGCTAGCCCCAAACTAGATTTGATTTACGAGCAGTACTTC.

There are many counts of this clonotype. J is TRBJ2-2 and V is TRBV19; TRBD1 might be the D (5 bases). V gave up 1 base and J gave up 2 bases, with 8 bases separating them. The CDR3 spans 15 residues. In germline, CDR1 is LNHDA, CDR2 SQIVND (reference sequence). CDR3 sequence: CASSIVQGNTGELFF. CDR3 coding DNA: TGTGCCAGTAGTATAGTCCAGGGAAACACCGGGGAGCTGTTTTTT.

This clonotype was observed a few times. The chain employs TRBV29-1 and TRBJ2-3; 10 bases map to TRBD2. CDR1 is SQVTM, CDR2 ANQGSEA, per germline. With 4 bases clipped from V and 2 bases from J, the junction kept 3 bases outside the gene matches. This CDR3 region has 14 residues. The CDR3 sequence is CSVGLAGPTDTQYF. The CDR3 DNA follows: TGCAGCGTTGGACTAGCGGGCCCCACAGATACGCAGTATTTT.

V is TRBV12-3 or TRBV12-4 and J is TRBJ2-3, with D possibly TRBD1 on 5 matching bases. This CDR3 is 14 amino acids long. The germline V and J ends were trimmed by 6 bases and 0 bases, with 10 bases remaining between them. The CDR3, as DNA: TGTGCCAGCAGCCAGGGCGCCAGCACAGATACGCAGTATTTT. Amino acid sequence: CASSQGASTDTQYF.

This clonotype was seen a handful of times. V and J are TRBV2 and TRBJ1-2; no clear D. Germline V gene lookup returns CDR1 SNHLY and CDR2 FYNNEI. V shed 9 bases and J shed 4 bases, with 15 bases lying between them. The length of the CDR3 is 13 residues. This chain's CDR3 is CASIPELSYGYTF. The CDR3 region has the DNA TGTGCCAGTATCCCGGAGCTATCCTATGGCTACACCTTC.

Comments on this clonotype: Germline and junction disagree at one end, which may indicate a read error. The J gene is TRBJ2-2, the V gene TRBV2, with 8 bases matching TRBD2. Germline values: CDR1 SNHLY, CDR2 FYNNEI. The CDR3 spans 13 residues. This CDR3 reads CVSGGANTGELFF. CDR3 nucleotide sequence: TGTGTCAGCGGGGGCGCGAACACCGGGGAGCTGTTTTTT.

The V call is TRBV4-3, the J call TRBJ2-1; D uncertain. Trimming took 3 bases from V and 5 from J, leaving 11 bases between them. The CDR3 has 14 amino acids. The V gene's germline CDR1 is LGHNA and CDR2 YSLEER. The CDR3, as DNA: TGCGCCAGCAGCCATATCGTCTCAAACAATGAGCAGTTCTTC. Its translation is CASSHIVSNNEQFF.

This clonotype was detected only a few times. V and J are TRBV11-3 and TRBJ1-1; 9 bases line up with TRBD1. CDR3 size: 15 residues. Germline V gives CDR1 SGHNT, CDR2 YENEEA. Trimming took 5 bases from V and 5 from J; bases not matched to a gene: 9. The CDR3 DNA follows: TGTGCCAGCAGCCCTCGCCGGGACAGGGAAACTGAAGCTTTCTTT. Protein product: CASSPRRDRETEAFF.

The chain joins TRBV20-1 to TRBJ2-1; D is unresolved. Germline V gene data show CDR1 as DFQATT and CDR2 as SNEGSKA (reference sequence). V was pared by 0 bases and J by 7 bases, with 10 bases between. This CDR3 region has 13 residues. The CDR3 DNA is TGCAGTGCTAGAGATCTGCTCCAGAATGAGCAGTTCTTC. Residues: CSARDLLQNEQFF.

V gene TRBV12-3 or TRBV12-4 combines with J gene TRBJ2-3; a weak D match, TRBD2 (5 bases). There are 14 residues in the CDR3. Trimming took 3 bases from V and 4 from J, leaving 11 bases between them. CDR3 DNA: TGTGCCAGCAGTTTCCTAGCTGGGTCAGATACGCAGTATTTT. Translated: CASSFLAGSDTQYF.

The chain links TRBV12-3 or TRBV12-4 to TRBJ2-3; D is uncertain. V lost 5 bases and J 6 bases, leaving 15 bases between the germline ends. This CDR3 region has 14 residues. Written as DNA, the CDR3 is TGTGCCAGCAGTCCTCTTAGTAAGAGGGATACGCAGTATTTT. This gives the protein CASSPLSKRDTQYF.

The V gene is TRBV12-3 or TRBV12-4, the J gene TRBJ2-5, with 7 bases that match TRBD2. The trim removed 0 bases at V and 4 bases at J, leaving 14 bases unmatched. CDR3 length: 18 amino acids. CDR3 loop: CASSLASSSGNPGETQYF. CDR3 DNA: TGTGCCAGCAGTTTAGCCTCCTCTAGCGGCAACCCCGGAGAGACCCAGTACTTC.

This clonotype was picked up many times. The chain joins TRBV20-1 to TRBJ2-7; TRBD1 matches at 7 bases. The CDR3 loop spans 13 amino acids. With V trimmed by 6 bases and J by 2 bases, 7 bases remained unmatched. CDR1 DFQATT and CDR2 SNEGSKA come from the germline V gene (reference sequence). CDR3 sequence reads: CSAEGTDTYEQYF. The CDR3 DNA sequence: TGCAGTGCGGAAGGGACAGATACCTACGAGCAGTACTTC.

Only a few counts were recorded for this clonotype. The V gene is TRBV9, the J gene TRBJ2-3, with D possibly being TRBD2 (6 bases). The V and J ends lost 2 bases and 0 bases respectively, with 13 bases between them. The germline V gene has CDR1 SGDLS and CDR2 YYNGEE. The CDR3 is 16 amino acids. The CDR3 nucleotides read TGTGCCAGCAGCGTGGGGACTCGATCCAGCACAGATACGCAGTATTTT. Translated: CASSVGTRSSTDTQYF.

V and J are TRBV29-1 and TRBJ1-2, with D perhaps TRBD1 (6 bases). This CDR3 is 14 amino acids long. Trimming removed 6 bases at V and 2 bases at J, with 16 bases between. Germline V gene lookup returns CDR1 SQVTM and CDR2 ANQGSEA. The CDR3 loop is CSVLRLGQNYGYTF. In nucleotides, the CDR3 is TGCAGCGTGCTCCGCCTCGGACAGAACTATGGCTACACCTTC. Full variable domain (remainder filled in from reference TRBV29-1 and TRBJ1-2): SAVISQKPSRDICQRGTSLTIQCQVDSQVTMMFWYRQQPGQSLTLIATANQGSEATYESGFVIDKFPISRPNLTFSTLTVSNMSPEDSSIYLCSVLRLGQNYGYTFGSGTRLTVV.

This clonotype was recorded at least ten times. This chain uses TRBV18 with TRBJ2-1; maybe TRBD2 (5 bases). CDR1 is KGHSH, CDR2 LQKENI, per germline. This CDR3 has 14 residues. The V gene lost 6 bases and the J gene lost 5 bases, with 14 bases spanning the gap. CDR3 region: CASSLPGINNEQFF. In nucleotides, the CDR3 is TGTGCCAGCTCCCTTCCCGGGATAAACAATGAGCAGTTCTTC.

V and J are TRBV2 and TRBJ2-1; the D gene is possibly TRBD1 (5 bases). V lost 4 bases to trimming and J lost 9 bases, with 10 bases between them. The CDR3 is 12 amino acids. Looked up from germline, CDR1 is SNHLY and CDR2 is FYNNEI. The CDR3 DNA sequence: TGTGCCAGCAGTGGGGGCGAGACTGAGCAGTTCTTC. It specifies CASSGGETEQFF.

The CDR3 reads CASSLDYRGTTDTEAFF. The CDR3 DNA reads TGTGCCAGCAGCTTAGATTACCGAGGTACCACGGACACTGAAGCTTTCTTT. The chain uses TRBV7-2 and TRBJ1-1; no clear D. The V and J ends lost 1 base and 3 bases respectively, with 18 bases between them. Germline values: CDR1 SGHTA, CDR2 FQGNSA. This CDR3 region has 17 residues. The entire variable domain, with the rest obtained from reference TRBV7-2 and TRBJ1-1, is as follows: GAGVSQSPSNKVTEKGKDVELRCDPISGHTALYWYRQSLGQGLEFLIYFQGNSAPDKSGLPSDRFSAERTGGSVSTLTIQRTQQEDSAVYLCASSLDYRGTTDTEAFFGQGTRLTVV.